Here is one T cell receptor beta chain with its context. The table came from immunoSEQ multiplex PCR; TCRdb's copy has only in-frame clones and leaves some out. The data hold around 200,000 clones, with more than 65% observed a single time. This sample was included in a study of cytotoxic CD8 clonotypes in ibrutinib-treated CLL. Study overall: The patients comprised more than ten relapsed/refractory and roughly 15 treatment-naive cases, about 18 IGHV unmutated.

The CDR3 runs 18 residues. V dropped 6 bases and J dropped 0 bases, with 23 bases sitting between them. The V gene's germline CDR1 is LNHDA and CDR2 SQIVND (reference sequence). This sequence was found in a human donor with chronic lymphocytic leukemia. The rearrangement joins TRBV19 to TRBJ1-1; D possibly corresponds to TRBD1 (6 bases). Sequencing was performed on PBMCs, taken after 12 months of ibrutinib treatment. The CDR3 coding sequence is TGTGCCAGTAGCCTTGACGGACAGACCACGCAGATGAACACTGAAGCTTTCTTT. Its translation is CASSLDGQTTQMNTEAFF.